This TCR beta chain was captured by sequencing in a study of immune evolution from preneoplasia to lung adenocarcinoma. There are 15 residues in the CDR3. Germline V lookup: CDR1 SQVTM, CDR2 ANQGSEA. The germline V and J ends were trimmed by 5 bases and 2 bases, with 16 bases remaining between them. The repertoire was sequenced with immunoSEQ multiplex PCR; TCRdb's copy has only in-frame clones and lacks some. The sample has thousands of clones; 79% are singletons. The receptor was isolated from a person aged 45 to 69 with lung adenocarcinoma. Source material: FFPE minimally invasive lung adenocarcinoma tissue. The chain recombines TRBV29-1 with TRBJ2-1; tentatively, D is TRBD1 (6 bases). This CDR3 reads CSVPPAGTPYNEQFF. The CDR3 nucleotides read TGCAGCGTTCCGCCCGCCGGGACACCCTACAATGAGCAGTTCTTC.